This T cell receptor beta chain stems from a study of identifying expanded T cells in peripheral blood. The assay was immunoSEQ multiplex PCR, and TCRdb's table has in-frame clones only and misses some. The repertoire holds 55,000 to 80,000 clones, about four fifths seen once, with under 20% in the top ten. Germline V lookup: CDR1 SGHNT, CDR2 YYREEE (reference sequence). Trimming pared 0 bases from V and 6 bases from J, leaving 10 bases between. The CDR3 consists of 14 residues. The chain is built from TRBV5-4 and TRBJ2-1, with D unresolved. This sequence originates from a person aged 18 to 69 in good health. Input material: blood. The CDR3 protein is CASSLESRSNEQFF. The DNA for the CDR3 is TGTGCCAGCAGCTTGGAATCACGTTCCAATGAGCAGTTCTTC.